Below are 32 T cell receptor beta chains sequenced from a single sample in a study of shared clonotypes between healthy human individuals. TCRdb's table, derived via immunoSEQ multiplex PCR, lists solely in-frame clones and lacks some. The sample holds some 2 million clones, 90% to 95% seen once. Sequencing was performed on naive CD4+ T cells sorted from blood. Subset meaning: CD45RA+ positively selected. These receptors all come from a man between 18 and 29 years old in good health.

J is TRBJ2-2 and V is TRBV5-1; D uncertain. V was pared by 2 bases and J by 7 bases, with 12 bases between. The CDR3 sequence is 14 residues long. CDR1 SGHRS and CDR2 YFSETQ come from the germline V gene. CDR3 coding DNA: TGCGCCAGCAGCTTAGGGCCTTTAAACGGGGAGCTGTTTTTT. This translates into CASSLGPLNGELFF.

This chain uses TRBV30 with TRBJ1-1, with 8 bases aligning to TRBD1. Trimming removed 4 bases from V and 5 bases from J; junction bases left unmatched: 9. The CDR3 is made up of 14 amino acids. CDR1 and CDR2 (germline): GTSNPN, SVGIG (reference sequence). CDR3: CAWTSGGPWTEAFF. CDR3 DNA sequence: TGTGCCTGGACTTCAGGGGGCCCGTGGACTGAAGCTTTCTTT.

The chain links TRBV11-2 to TRBJ1-1; D unresolved. The CDR3 is 14 residues long. Per the germline V gene, CDR1 is SGHAT and CDR2 is FQNNGV. Trimming left V 4 bases short and J 0 bases short, with 9 bases between. CDR3 coding DNA: TGTGCCAGCAGCTCCAATTCTATGAACACTGAAGCTTTCTTT. Translating gives CASSSNSMNTEAFF.

The count of this clone is one. The chain joins TRBV10-1 to TRBJ1-1; the D gene is possibly TRBD1 (5 bases). Trimming took off 3 bases at V and 1 base at J, with 12 bases between the two ends. The CDR3 length is 15 residues. The germline V gene encodes CDR1 WNHNN and CDR2 SYGVQD (reference sequence). The CDR3 loop reads CASSEFRQGNTEAFF. DNA of the CDR3: TGCGCCAGCAGTGAATTCCGGCAGGGGAACACTGAAGCTTTCTTT.

The chain recombines TRBV5-5 with TRBJ1-1; unclear D gene. The CDR3 runs to 13 residues. V gave up 1 base and J gave up 4 bases, with 8 bases separating them. Germline values: CDR1 SGHKS, CDR2 YYEKEE (reference sequence). The DNA for the CDR3 is TGTGCCAGCAGCTTGCCGGGAACCACTGAAGCTTTCTTT. This translates into CASSLPGTTEAFF.

The chain uses TRBV6-6 and TRBJ1-2, with TRBD1 identical over 7 bases. V lost 2 bases and J lost 4; bases outside the gene matches: 1. The CDR3 has 13 residues. CDR1 is MNHNY, CDR2 SVGAGI, per germline (reference sequence). CDR3 DNA: TGTGCCAGCAGTTACCAGGGGGGCTATGGCTACACCTTC. It encodes CASSYQGGYGYTF.

The chain carries TRBV4-3 and TRBJ2-7, with TRBD2 as a possible D gene (5 bases). From germline, CDR1 is LGHNA and CDR2 YSLEER. The V end was cut by 0 bases, the J end by 6 bases, with 9 bases between. This CDR3 is built from 13 residues. The CDR3 is CASSQELELEQYF. Written as DNA, the CDR3 is TGCGCCAGCAGCCAAGAACTAGAACTCGAGCAGTACTTC.

This clone was found once. This rearrangement joins TRBV11-3 to TRBJ2-7; D is ambiguous. This CDR3 has 14 residues. Germline lookup yields CDR1 SGHNT and CDR2 YENEEA. With 1 base removed from V and 3 bases from J, the gap between germline ends came to 10 bases. The CDR3: CASSLGRTDYEQYF. Written as DNA, the CDR3 is TGTGCCAGCAGCTTAGGACGGACCGACTACGAGCAGTACTTC.

The CDR3 is CASSPSVGPGELFF. In DNA form, the CDR3 reads TGTGCTAGCTCCCCCTCCGTTGGTCCCGGGGAGCTGTTTTTT. The V and J genes are TRBV7-7 and TRBJ2-2; D not resolved. The CDR3 is 14 amino acids. Germline-derived CDR1 and CDR2 are SSHAT and FNYEAQ (reference sequence).

The J gene is TRBJ1-5, the V gene TRBV10-2; the match to TRBD1 covers 8 bases. Trimming cost V 2 bases and J 6 bases; bases outside gene matches: 3. CDR1 and CDR2 from the germline V gene are WSHSY and SAAADI. The CDR3 runs to 14 residues. CDR3 nucleotide sequence: TGCGCCAGCAGTGAGCAGGGGGCGTCTCAGCCCCAGCATTTT. Translating gives CASSEQGASQPQHF.

A note on this clone: The junction does not match germline at one end; this may be a read error. The V call is TRBV11-3, the J call TRBJ2-7; D might be TRBD1 or TRBD2, each matching 5 bases. Germline lookup yields CDR1 SGHNT and CDR2 YENEEA. The CDR3 is made up of 11 amino acids. As DNA, the CDR3 is TGTGCCAGCAGCCCGGGACCTTCAGAGATCTTC. Its protein product is CASSPGPSEIF.

Only one count was recorded for this clone. The J gene is TRBJ2-7, the V gene TRBV18, with TRBD2 as a possible D gene (5 bases). The germline gives CDR1 KGHSH, CDR2 LQKENI. The V end was cut by 4 bases, the J end by 2 bases, with 12 bases between. The CDR3 is made up of 14 amino acids. CDR3 DNA: TGTGCCAGCTCACTCCACGGGGATACCTACGAGCAGTACTTC. Protein: CASSLHGDTYEQYF.

This sequence joins TRBV21-1 and TRBJ1-2; no DNA check was done on the table's D call, TRBD1. TRBV21-1 is noted as a pseudogene. The CDR3 totals 17 residues. CDR3 in amino acids: CASSKELQGSPNYGYTF. The CDR3 DNA reads as TGTGCCAGCAGCAAGGAGCTACAGGGCTCACCTAACTATGGCTACACCTTC.

The genes are TRBV10-3 and TRBJ2-1, with TRBD1 matching over 9 bases. From germline, CDR1 is ENHRY and CDR2 SYGVKD. V gave up 7 bases and J gave up 5 bases; unmatched junction bases: 9. The CDR3 extends over 15 amino acids. CDR3 in DNA: TGTGCCATCACCCAGGGACAGGGTTTAAACAATGAGCAGTTCTTC. Residues: CAITQGQGLNNEQFF.

The chain combines TRBV2 with TRBJ1-6; no firm D call. The CDR3 consists of 14 residues. The V end lost 8 bases, the J end lost 12 bases, and 20 bases lay between the germline ends. Germline loops: CDR1 SNHLY, CDR2 FYNNEI. The CDR3 reads CASSLGLIKEPLHF. The CDR3, as DNA: TGTGCCAGCTCGCTTGGCCTAATAAAGGAACCCCTCCACTTT.

The chain joins TRBV2 to TRBJ2-7, with D possibly matching TRBD2 (7 bases). Trimming stripped 7 bases from V and 3 bases from J, with 16 bases between. Germline V lookup: CDR1 SNHLY, CDR2 FYNNEI. CDR3 length equals 14 residues. This CDR3 reads CASKLRGGGYEQYF. In nucleotides, the CDR3 is TGTGCCAGCAAGTTGAGGGGGGGAGGCTACGAGCAGTACTTC. The full variable domain, rest sourced from reference TRBV2 and TRBJ2-7, is EPEVTQTPSHQVTQMGQEVILRCVPISNHLYFYWYRQILGQKVEFLVSFYNNEISEKSEIFDDQFSVERPDGSNFTLKIRSTKLEDSAMYFCASKLRGGGYEQYFGPGTRLTVT.

With regard to this clone: The same CDR3 is also encoded by other DNA sequences in this sample. J is TRBJ2-1 and V is TRBV29-1; D tentatively reads TRBD1 or TRBD2 (6 bases each). Germline V gene lookup returns CDR1 SQVTM and CDR2 ANQGSEA. The CDR3 covers 13 residues. V was shortened by 4 bases and J by 3 bases, with 10 bases between the two germline ends. CDR3 DNA sequence: TGCAGCGTTGGGGGGGCTAACTACAATGAGCAGTTCTTC. This encodes CSVGGANYNEQFF.

The chain employs TRBV5-6 and TRBJ1-2, with D perhaps matching TRBD1 (6 bases). The CDR3 runs to 16 residues. Germline CDR1 reads SGHDT; CDR2 reads YYEEEE. Trimming pared 6 bases from V and 1 base from J, leaving 19 bases between. As DNA, the CDR3 is TGTGCCAGCAACTTCGGCAGGGGCCTTTTTAACTATGGCTACACCTTC. This codes for CASNFGRGLFNYGYTF. Filled out from reference TRBV5-6 and TRBJ1-2, the complete variable domain reads DAGVTQSPTHLIKTRGQQVTLRCSPKSGHDTVSWYQQALGQGPQFIFQYYEEEERQRGNFPDRFSGHQFPNYSSELNVNALLLGDSALYLCASNFGRGLFNYGYTFGSGTRLTVV.

The chain employs TRBV10-3 and TRBJ2-2; TRBD2 aligns across 12 bases. CDR1 is ENHRY and CDR2 is SYGVKD in the germline V gene. J gave up 5 bases and V 7 bases, and 5 bases lay outside the gene matches. There are 15 residues in the CDR3. The CDR3 region is CAITNLAGGTGELFF. In DNA, the CDR3 is TGTGCCATCACTAACCTAGCGGGAGGGACCGGGGAGCTGTTTTTT.

This clone appeared a few times. V is TRBV2 and J is TRBJ2-3; no reliable D call. The CDR3 has 15 residues. Per the germline V gene, CDR1 is SNHLY and CDR2 is FYNNEI. Trimming stripped 4 bases from V and 4 bases from J, with 15 bases between. CDR3 protein: CASSGGLGSADTQYF. The CDR3 coding sequence is TGTGCCAGCAGTGGGGGATTGGGGTCTGCAGATACGCAGTATTTT.

The chain carries TRBV4-3 and TRBJ1-2, with D possibly TRBD1 on 5 matching bases. Germline values: CDR1 LGHNA, CDR2 YSLEER. There are 15 residues in the CDR3. V lost 0 bases to trimming and J lost 7 bases, with 15 bases between them. CDR3 DNA: TGCGCCAGCAGCCAAGAGACGTGGATGAGGGGTGGCTACACCTTC. Protein: CASSQETWMRGGYTF.

This clone was picked up one time. V usage is TRBV10-2 and J usage is TRBJ2-1; 8 bases align to TRBD2. V was clipped by 6 bases and J by 2 bases; unmatched bases: 3. Germline V lookup: CDR1 WSHSY, CDR2 SAAADI. The CDR3 has 14 amino acids. The CDR3 protein is CASRSGSTYNEQFF. Written as DNA, the CDR3 is TGCGCCAGCAGAAGCGGGAGCACCTACAATGAGCAGTTCTTC.

This chain connects TRBV29-1 to TRBJ1-1, with D tentatively TRBD1 (6 bases). The V gene's germline CDR1 is SQVTM and CDR2 ANQGSEA. Trimming stripped 7 bases from V and 5 bases from J, with 14 bases between. The CDR3 contains 12 residues. The CDR3 here is CSAESGETEAFF. The CDR3 region has the DNA TGCAGCGCTGAGTCAGGGGAAACTGAAGCTTTCTTT.

V usage is TRBV11-2 and J usage is TRBJ2-5, with D perhaps TRBD2 (6 bases). Germline CDR1 SGHAT, CDR2 FQNNGV. V shed 3 bases and J shed 3 bases, with 14 bases lying between them. The CDR3 runs 15 residues. The DNA of the CDR3 is TGTGCCAGCAGCTTCCAAAAAGGAGGGAAAGAGACCCAGTACTTC. Translation: CASSFQKGGKETQYF.

The chain links TRBV5-4 to TRBJ2-1; D perhaps matches TRBD2 (5 bases). This CDR3 is 11 amino acids long. Germline V CDR1 and CDR2: SGHNT, YYREEE (reference sequence). V lost 0 bases and J 15 bases, leaving 10 bases between the germline ends. CDR3 residues: CASSLEQRWFF. Here the CDR3 DNA reads TGTGCCAGCAGCTTGGAGCAGCGGTGGTTCTTC.

In the case of this clone: The same CDR3 arises from other DNA sequences in this sample as well. The gene calls are TRBV11-3 and TRBJ2-5; D is unclear. Germline V lookup: CDR1 SGHNT, CDR2 YENEEA. V was trimmed by 3 bases and J by 2 bases, leaving 7 bases between them. The CDR3 is 13 residues long. CDR3 sequence: CASSFRAQETQYF. In DNA, the CDR3 is TGTGCCAGCAGCTTTCGAGCGCAAGAGACCCAGTACTTC. Full variable domain (rest looked up from reference TRBV11-3 and TRBJ2-5): EAGVVQSPRYKIIEKKQPVAFWCNPISGHNTLYWYLQNLGQGPELLIRYENEEAVDDSQLPKDRFSAERLKGVDSTLKIQPAELGDSAVYLCASSFRAQETQYFGPGTRLLVL.

On this clone: The sample has other DNA sequences that encode this CDR3 too. The gene calls are TRBV4-3 and TRBJ1-1; D is uncertain. V was cut by 0 bases and J by 4 bases, with 6 bases left in between. Germline V gene data show CDR1 as LGHNA and CDR2 as YSLEER. CDR3 length: 13 amino acids. The CDR3 sequence is CASSQEGATEAFF. Written as DNA, the CDR3 is TGCGCCAGCAGCCAAGAGGGTGCCACTGAAGCTTTCTTT.

The chain couples TRBV11-2 to TRBJ2-3, with D perhaps matching TRBD2 (6 bases). Between the trimmed V and J ends, which lost 1 base and 9 bases, there was a span of 14 bases. There are 14 residues in the CDR3. Per the germline V gene, CDR1 is SGHAT and CDR2 is FQNNGV. CDR3 in DNA: TGTGCCAGCAGCTTAGGGATGGAGGGGCGGACGCAGTATTTT. Protein sequence: CASSLGMEGRTQYF.

In nucleotides, the CDR3 is TGTGCCAGCAGCTCCTCAGGGGCAAATGAAAAACTGTTTTTT. It is translated as CASSSSGANEKLFF. V is TRBV7-4 and J is TRBJ1-4; D is possibly TRBD1 (6 bases). V lost 4 bases and J 5 bases, leaving 11 bases between the germline ends. The CDR3 totals 14 residues. Germline loops: CDR1 SGHVT, CDR2 SQSDAQ. The full variable domain, its missing parts supplied by reference TRBV7-4 and TRBJ1-4, is GAGVSQSPRYKVAKRGRDVALRCDSISGHVTLYWYRQTLGQGSEVLTYSQSDAQRDKSGRPSGRFSAERPERSVSTLKIQRTEQGDSAVYLCASSSSGANEKLFFGSGTQLSVL.

This chain connects TRBV10-1 to TRBJ2-5, with 7 nucleotides matching TRBD2. CDR3 length: 14 residues. V shed 5 bases, J shed 4 bases, and the junction held 7 bases outside the gene matches. Germline assignment: CDR1 WNHNN and CDR2 SYGVQD (reference sequence). CDR3 loop: CASSPSGAIETQYF. CDR3 coding DNA: TGCGCCAGCAGTCCCAGCGGGGCTATAGAGACCCAGTACTTC.

Worth noting for this clone: At one of its ends the junction is not consistent with the germline gene, which may arise from a read error. CDR3 region: CASSSGTSSNEQYF. The CDR3 DNA is TGTGCCAGCAGCTCCGGGACTAGCTCCAACGAGCAGTACTTC. The chain carries TRBV28 and TRBJ2-7; 9 bases match TRBD2. The CDR3 sequence is 14 residues long. In germline, CDR1 is MDHEN, CDR2 SYDVKM.

The chain carries TRBV7-9 and TRBJ2-7; 11 bases agree with TRBD2. The ends lost 3 bases at V and 3 bases at J; junction bases unmatched: 7. Germline V gene data show CDR1 as SEHNR and CDR2 as FQNEAQ (reference sequence). This CDR3 is 16 amino acids long. The CDR3 spells CASSFDHTSGSYEQYF. CDR3 DNA sequence: TGTGCCAGCAGCTTCGACCATACTAGCGGGAGCTACGAGCAGTACTTC.